Only one count was recorded for the clone carrying this TCR beta chain. CDR1 and CDR2 (germline): SGHKS, YYEKEE (reference sequence). Deletions cut 0 bases from V and 0 bases from J, with 13 bases between. This CDR3 contains 16 residues. This entry belongs to a study of shared clonotypes between healthy human individuals. Study information: Samples came from two female and a few male donors aged 18 to 49.

Naive CD8 populations comprised CD45RO-negative cells positively selected for CCR7, excluding terminally differentiated effector memory CD45RA+ cells. When replicate PCRs were run on sorted subsets, they used about 200 ng DNA, about 30,000 T cell genomes. Some clones are missing from TCRdb's copy, which holds only in-frame ones; the method was immunoSEQ multiplex PCR. The sample contains roughly 590,000 clones, 95% to 96% of which appear only once. This chain connects TRBV5-5 to TRBJ2-7, with TRBD2 as a possible D gene (5 bases). Sequenced material: naive CD8+ T cells sorted from blood. This receptor was taken from a woman under 40 in good health. CDR3 in DNA: TGTGCCAGCAGCTTGGAATCAACCGGGATCTCCTACGAGCAGTACTTC. As protein: CASSLESTGISYEQYF.